This T cell receptor (beta chain) was sequenced for a study of identical twins. Findings of the study overall: Twin-shared out-of-frame alpha sequences were enriched for low generation probability. In zero-insertion analyses, partial confounding could arise from invariant MAIT and iNKT cells. Beta out-of-frame sequences displayed a weaker excess of sharing between twins. The models systematically underestimated how much out-of-frame TCR alpha was shared in monozygotic twins.

Trimming removed 2 bases from V and 4 bases from J; junction bases left unmatched: 10. There are 18 residues in the CDR3. MiXCR, run by TCRdb on the 5' RACE reads, gives a single entry per CDR3 protein. Among roughly 1.6 million distinct CDR3 sequences, less than 35% were seen once, and the ten largest hold about 0.3%. To note about this clonotype: Its antigen is unidentified.

The rearrangement uses TRBV12-3 or TRBV12-4 and TRBJ2-1; 11 bases are shared with TRBD2. The sequence came from a newborn girl in good health. The sample consisted of cord blood. The CDR3 DNA reads as TGTGCCAGCAGTTTATATCCCCCCCGACTAGCGGGATACAATGAGCAGTTCTTC. It is translated as CASSLYPPRLAGYNEQFF.